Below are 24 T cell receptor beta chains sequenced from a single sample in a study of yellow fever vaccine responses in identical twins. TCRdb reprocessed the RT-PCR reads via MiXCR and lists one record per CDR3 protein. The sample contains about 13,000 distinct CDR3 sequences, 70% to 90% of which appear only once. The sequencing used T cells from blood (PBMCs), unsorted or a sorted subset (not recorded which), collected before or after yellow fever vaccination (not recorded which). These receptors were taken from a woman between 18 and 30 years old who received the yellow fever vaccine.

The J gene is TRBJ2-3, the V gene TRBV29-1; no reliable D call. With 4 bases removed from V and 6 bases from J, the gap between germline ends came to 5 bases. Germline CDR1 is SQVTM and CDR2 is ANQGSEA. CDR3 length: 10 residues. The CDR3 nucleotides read TGCAGCGTTGGAGGCGATACGCAGTATTTT. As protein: CSVGGDTQYF.

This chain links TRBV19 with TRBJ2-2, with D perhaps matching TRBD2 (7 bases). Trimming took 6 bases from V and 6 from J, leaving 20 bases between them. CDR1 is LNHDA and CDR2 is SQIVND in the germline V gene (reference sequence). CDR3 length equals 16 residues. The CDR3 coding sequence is TGTGCCAGTAGAGAAGGAGGCGGGGGCTTGGCCGGGGAGCTGTTTTTT. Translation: CASREGGGGLAGELFF. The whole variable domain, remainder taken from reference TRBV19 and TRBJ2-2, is DGGITQSPKYLFRKEGQNVTLSCEQNLNHDAMYWYRQDPGQGLRLIYYSQIVNDFQKGDIAEGYSVSREKKESFPLTVTSAQKNPTAFYLCASREGGGGLAGELFFGEGSRLTVL.

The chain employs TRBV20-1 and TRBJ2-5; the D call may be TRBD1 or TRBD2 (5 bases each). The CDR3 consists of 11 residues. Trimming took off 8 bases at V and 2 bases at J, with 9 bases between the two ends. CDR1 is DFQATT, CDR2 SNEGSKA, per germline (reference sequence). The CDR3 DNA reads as TGCAGTTCTGGGGGTCAAGAGACCCAGTACTTC. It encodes CSSGGQETQYF.

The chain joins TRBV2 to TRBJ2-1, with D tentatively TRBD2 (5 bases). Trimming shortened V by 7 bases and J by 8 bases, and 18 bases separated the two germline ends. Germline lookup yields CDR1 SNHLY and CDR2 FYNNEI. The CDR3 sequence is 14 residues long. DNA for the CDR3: TGTGCCAGCAAGCCGGGCCTTCCCGGGGATGAGCAGTTCTTC. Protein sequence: CASKPGLPGDEQFF.

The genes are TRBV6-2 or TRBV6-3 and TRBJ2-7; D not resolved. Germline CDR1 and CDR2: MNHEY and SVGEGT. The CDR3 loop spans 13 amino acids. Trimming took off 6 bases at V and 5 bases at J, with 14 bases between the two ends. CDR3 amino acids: CASSPQETHEQYF. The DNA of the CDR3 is TGTGCCAGCAGCCCTCAGGAAACCCACGAGCAGTACTTC.

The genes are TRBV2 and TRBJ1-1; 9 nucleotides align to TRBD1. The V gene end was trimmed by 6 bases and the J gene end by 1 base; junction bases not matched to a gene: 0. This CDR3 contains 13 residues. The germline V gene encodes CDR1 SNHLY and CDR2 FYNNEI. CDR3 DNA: TGTGCCAGCAGGGACAGGGGGAACACTGAAGCTTTCTTT. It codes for CASRDRGNTEAFF.

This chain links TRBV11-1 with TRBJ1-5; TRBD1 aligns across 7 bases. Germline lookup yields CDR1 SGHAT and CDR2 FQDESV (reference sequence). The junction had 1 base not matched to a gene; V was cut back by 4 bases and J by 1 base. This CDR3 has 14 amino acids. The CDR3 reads CASSSGQSNQPQHF. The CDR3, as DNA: TGTGCCAGCAGCTCGGGACAGAGCAATCAGCCCCAGCATTTT.

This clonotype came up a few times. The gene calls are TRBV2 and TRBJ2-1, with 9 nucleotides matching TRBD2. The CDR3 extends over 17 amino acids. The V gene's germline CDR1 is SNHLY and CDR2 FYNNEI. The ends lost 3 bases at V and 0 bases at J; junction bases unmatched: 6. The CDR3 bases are TGTGCCAGCAGTGACCCGATAGCGGGGGTCTCCTACAATGAGCAGTTCTTC. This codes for CASSDPIAGVSYNEQFF.

The CDR3 loop reads CASSGAYYGYTF. In nucleotides, the CDR3 is TGCGCCAGCAGCGGGGCTTACTATGGCTACACCTTC. The rearrangement links TRBV5-1 to TRBJ1-2; TRBD1 might be the D (5 bases). V gave up 4 bases and J gave up 3 bases, with 7 bases separating them. The CDR3 length is 12 residues. Germline CDR1 and CDR2: SGHRS and YFSETQ.

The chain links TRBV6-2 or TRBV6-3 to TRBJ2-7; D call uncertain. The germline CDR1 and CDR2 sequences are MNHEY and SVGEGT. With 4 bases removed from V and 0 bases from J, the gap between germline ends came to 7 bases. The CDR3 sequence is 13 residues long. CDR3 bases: TGTGCCAGCAGTTGGGCACCCTCCTACGAGCAGTACTTC. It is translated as CASSWAPSYEQYF.

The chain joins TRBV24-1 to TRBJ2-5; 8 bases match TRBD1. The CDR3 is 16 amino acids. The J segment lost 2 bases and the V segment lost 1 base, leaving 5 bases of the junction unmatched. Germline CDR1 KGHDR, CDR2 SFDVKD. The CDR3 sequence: CATSDFNRGAQETQYF. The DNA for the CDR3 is TGTGCCACCAGTGATTTTAACAGGGGGGCGCAAGAGACCCAGTACTTC.

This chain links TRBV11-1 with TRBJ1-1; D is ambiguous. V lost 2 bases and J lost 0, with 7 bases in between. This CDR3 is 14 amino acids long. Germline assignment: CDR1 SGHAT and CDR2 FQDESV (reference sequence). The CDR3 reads CASSLLMVNTEAFF. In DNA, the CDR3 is TGTGCCAGCAGCTTATTAATGGTGAACACTGAAGCTTTCTTT.

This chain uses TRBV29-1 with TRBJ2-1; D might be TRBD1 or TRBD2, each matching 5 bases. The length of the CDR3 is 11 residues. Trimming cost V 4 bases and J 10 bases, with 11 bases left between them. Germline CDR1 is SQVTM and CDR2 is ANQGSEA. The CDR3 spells CSVGGAWEQFF. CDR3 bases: TGCAGCGTTGGAGGGGCTTGGGAGCAGTTCTTC.

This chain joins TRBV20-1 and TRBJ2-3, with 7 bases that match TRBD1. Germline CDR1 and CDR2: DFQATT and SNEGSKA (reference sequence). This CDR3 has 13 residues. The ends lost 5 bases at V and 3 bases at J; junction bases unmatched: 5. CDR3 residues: CSAGTTGTDTQYF. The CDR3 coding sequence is TGCAGTGCTGGAACGACAGGGACAGATACGCAGTATTTT.

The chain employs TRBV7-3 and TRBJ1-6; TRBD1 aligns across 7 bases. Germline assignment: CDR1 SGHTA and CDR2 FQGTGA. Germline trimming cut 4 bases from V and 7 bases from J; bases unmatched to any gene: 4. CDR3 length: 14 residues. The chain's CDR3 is CASSSGTVNSPLHF. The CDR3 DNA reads TGTGCCAGCAGCTCCGGGACAGTAAATTCACCCCTCCACTTT. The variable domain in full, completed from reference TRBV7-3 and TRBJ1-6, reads GAGVSQTPSNKVTEKGKYVELRCDPISGHTALYWYRQSLGQGPEFLIYFQGTGAADDSGLPNDRFFAVRPEGSVSTLKIQRTERGDSAVYLCASSSGTVNSPLHFGNGTRLTVT.

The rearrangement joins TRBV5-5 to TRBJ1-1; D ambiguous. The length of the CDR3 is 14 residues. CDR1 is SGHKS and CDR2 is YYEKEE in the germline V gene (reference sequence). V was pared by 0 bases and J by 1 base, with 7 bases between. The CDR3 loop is CASSLEQRNTEAFF. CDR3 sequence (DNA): TGTGCCAGCAGCTTGGAACAGAGGAACACTGAAGCTTTCTTT.

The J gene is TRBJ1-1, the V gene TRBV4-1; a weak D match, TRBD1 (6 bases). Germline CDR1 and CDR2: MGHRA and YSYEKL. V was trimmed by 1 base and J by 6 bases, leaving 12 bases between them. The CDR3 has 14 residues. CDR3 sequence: CASSQGWGAAEAFF. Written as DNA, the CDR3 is TGCGCCAGCAGCCAAGGCTGGGGGGCGGCTGAAGCTTTCTTT.

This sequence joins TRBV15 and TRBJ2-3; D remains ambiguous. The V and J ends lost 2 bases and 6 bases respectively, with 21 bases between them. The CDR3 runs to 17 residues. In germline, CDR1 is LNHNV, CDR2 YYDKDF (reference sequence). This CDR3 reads CATSRPGWGDLPDTQYF. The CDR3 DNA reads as TGTGCCACCAGCAGACCCGGGTGGGGTGACCTTCCCGATACGCAGTATTTT.

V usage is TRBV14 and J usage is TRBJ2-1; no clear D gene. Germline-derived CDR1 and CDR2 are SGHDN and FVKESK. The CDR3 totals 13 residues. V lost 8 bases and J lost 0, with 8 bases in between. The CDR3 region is CASSWGSYNEQFF. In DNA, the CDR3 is TGTGCCAGCTCCTGGGGCTCCTACAATGAGCAGTTCTTC.

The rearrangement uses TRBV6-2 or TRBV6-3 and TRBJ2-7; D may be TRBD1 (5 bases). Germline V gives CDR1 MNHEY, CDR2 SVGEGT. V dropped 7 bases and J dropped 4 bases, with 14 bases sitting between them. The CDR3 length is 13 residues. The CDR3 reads CASTPGFQYEQYF. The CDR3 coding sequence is TGTGCCAGCACCCCAGGGTTCCAGTACGAGCAGTACTTC.

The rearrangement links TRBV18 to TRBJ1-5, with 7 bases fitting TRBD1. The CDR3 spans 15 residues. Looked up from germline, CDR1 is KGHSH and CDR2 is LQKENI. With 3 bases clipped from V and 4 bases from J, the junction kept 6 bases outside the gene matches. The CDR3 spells CASSPAGTENQPQHF. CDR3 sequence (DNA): TGTGCCAGCTCACCCGCCGGGACAGAGAATCAGCCCCAGCATTTT. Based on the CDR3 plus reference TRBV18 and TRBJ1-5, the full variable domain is NAGVMQNPRHLVRRRGQEARLRCSPMKGHSHVYWYRQLPEEGLKFMVYLQKENIIDESGMPKERFSAEFPKEGPSILRIQQVVRGDSAAYFCASSPAGTENQPQHFGDGTRLSIL.

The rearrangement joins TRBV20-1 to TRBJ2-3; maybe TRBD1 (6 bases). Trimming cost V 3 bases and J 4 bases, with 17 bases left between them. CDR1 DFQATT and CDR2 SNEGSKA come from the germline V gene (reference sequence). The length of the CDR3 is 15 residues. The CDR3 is CSARDWTVGADTQYF. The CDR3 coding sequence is TGCAGTGCTAGGGATTGGACAGTCGGCGCAGATACGCAGTATTTT.

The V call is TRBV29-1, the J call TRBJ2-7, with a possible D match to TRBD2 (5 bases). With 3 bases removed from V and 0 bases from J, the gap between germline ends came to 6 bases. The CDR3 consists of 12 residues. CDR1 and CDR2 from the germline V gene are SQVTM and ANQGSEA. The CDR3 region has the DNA TGCAGCGTTGAGGCGGGCTCCTACGAGCAGTACTTC. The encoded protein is CSVEAGSYEQYF.

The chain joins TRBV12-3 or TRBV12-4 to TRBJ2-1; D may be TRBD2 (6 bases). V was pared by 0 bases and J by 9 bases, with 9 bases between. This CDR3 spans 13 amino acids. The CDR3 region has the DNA TGTGCCAGCAGTTTAGCTCTAGCGCGTGAGCAGTTCTTC. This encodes CASSLALAREQFF.